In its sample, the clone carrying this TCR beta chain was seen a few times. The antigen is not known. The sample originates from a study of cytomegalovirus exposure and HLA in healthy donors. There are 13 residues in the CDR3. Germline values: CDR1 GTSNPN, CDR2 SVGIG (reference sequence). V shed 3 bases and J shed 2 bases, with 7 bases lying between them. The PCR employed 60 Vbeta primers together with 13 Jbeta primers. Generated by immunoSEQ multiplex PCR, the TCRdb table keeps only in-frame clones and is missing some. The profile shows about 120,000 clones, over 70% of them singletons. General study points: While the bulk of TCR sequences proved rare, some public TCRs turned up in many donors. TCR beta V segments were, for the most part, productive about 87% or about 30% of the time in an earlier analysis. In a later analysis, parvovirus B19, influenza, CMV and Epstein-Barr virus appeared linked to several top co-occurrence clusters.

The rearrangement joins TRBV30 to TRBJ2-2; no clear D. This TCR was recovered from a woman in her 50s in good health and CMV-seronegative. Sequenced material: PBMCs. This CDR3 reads CAWRAQNTGELFF. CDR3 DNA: TGTGCCTGGAGGGCACAAAACACCGGGGAGCTGTTTTTT.